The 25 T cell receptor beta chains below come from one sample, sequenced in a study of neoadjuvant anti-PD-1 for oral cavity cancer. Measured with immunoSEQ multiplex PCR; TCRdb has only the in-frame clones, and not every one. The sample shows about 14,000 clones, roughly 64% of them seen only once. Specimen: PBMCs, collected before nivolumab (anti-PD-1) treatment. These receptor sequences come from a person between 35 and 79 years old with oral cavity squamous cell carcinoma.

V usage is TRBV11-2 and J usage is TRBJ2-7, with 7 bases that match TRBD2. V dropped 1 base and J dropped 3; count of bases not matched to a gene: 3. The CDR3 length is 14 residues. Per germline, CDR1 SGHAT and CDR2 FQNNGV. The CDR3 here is CASSLVGGGYEQYF. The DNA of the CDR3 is TGTGCCAGCAGCTTAGTAGGCGGGGGCTACGAGCAGTACTTC.

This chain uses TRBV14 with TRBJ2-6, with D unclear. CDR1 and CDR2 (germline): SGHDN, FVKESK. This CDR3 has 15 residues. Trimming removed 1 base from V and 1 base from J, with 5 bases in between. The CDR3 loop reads CASSQVFSGANVLTF. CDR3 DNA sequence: TGTGCCAGCAGCCAAGTTTTTTCTGGGGCCAACGTCCTGACTTTC.

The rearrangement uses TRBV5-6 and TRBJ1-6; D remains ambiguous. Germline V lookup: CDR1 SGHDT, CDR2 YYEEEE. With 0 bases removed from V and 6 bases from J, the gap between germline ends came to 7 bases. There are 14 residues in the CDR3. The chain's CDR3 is CASSLVGGNSPLHF. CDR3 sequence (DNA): TGTGCCAGCAGCTTGGTCGGAGGTAATTCACCCCTCCACTTT.

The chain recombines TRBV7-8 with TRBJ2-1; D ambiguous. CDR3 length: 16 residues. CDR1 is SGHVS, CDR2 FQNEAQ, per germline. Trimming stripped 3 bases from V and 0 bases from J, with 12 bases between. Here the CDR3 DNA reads TGTGCCAGCAGCTTTACCATCGAATACTCCTACAATGAGCAGTTCTTC. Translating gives CASSFTIEYSYNEQFF.

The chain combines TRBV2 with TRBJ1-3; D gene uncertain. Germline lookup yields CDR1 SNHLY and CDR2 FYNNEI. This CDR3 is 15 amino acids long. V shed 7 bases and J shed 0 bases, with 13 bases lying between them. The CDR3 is CASTPGRASGNTIYF. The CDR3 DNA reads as TGTGCCAGCACCCCCGGACGAGCCTCTGGAAACACCATATATTTT.

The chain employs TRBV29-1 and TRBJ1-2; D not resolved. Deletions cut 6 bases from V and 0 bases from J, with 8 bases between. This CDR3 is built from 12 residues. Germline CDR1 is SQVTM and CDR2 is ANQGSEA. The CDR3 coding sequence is TGCAGCGTCCTATTCTCTAACTATGGCTACACCTTC. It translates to CSVLFSNYGYTF.

CDR3 DNA: TGCGCCAGCAGCTTGGGAGGGGGCGCAACTAATGAAAAACTGTTTTTT. This gives the protein CASSLGGGATNEKLFF. This rearrangement joins TRBV5-1 to TRBJ1-4; 7 bases line up with TRBD1. The V and J ends lost 0 bases and 0 bases, in that order; junction bases with no gene match: 2. Germline assignment: CDR1 SGHRS and CDR2 YFSETQ. The CDR3 contains 16 residues.

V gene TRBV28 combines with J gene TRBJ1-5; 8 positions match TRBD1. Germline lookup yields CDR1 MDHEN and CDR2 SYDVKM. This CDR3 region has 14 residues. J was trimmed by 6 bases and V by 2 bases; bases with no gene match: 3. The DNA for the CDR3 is TGTGCCAGCAGTTTAAAACAGGGGGGTCAGCCCCAGCATTTT. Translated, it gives CASSLKQGGQPQHF.

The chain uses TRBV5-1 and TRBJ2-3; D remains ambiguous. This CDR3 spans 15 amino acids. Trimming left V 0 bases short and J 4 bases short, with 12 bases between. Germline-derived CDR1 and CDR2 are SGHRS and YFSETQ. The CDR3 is CASSLVGRPADTQYF. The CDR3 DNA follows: TGCGCCAGCAGCTTGGTCGGCCGCCCCGCAGATACGCAGTATTTT. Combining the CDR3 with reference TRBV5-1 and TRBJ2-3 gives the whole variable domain KAGVTQTPRYLIKTRGQQVTLSCSPISGHRSVSWYQQTPGQGLQFLFEYFSETQRNKGNFPGRFSGRQFSNSRSEMNVSTLELGDSALYLCASSLVGRPADTQYFGPGTRLTVL.

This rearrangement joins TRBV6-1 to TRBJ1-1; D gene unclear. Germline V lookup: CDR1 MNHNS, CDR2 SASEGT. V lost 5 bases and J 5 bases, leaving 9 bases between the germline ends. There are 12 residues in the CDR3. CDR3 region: CASSLRGTEAFF. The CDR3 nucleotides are TGTGCCAGCAGTCTTCGGGGAACTGAAGCTTTCTTT.

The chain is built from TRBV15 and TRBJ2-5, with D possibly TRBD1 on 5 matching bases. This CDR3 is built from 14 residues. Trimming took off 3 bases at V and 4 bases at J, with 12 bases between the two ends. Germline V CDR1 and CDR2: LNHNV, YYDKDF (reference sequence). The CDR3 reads CATSSWAGRETQYF. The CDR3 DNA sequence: TGTGCCACCAGCAGTTGGGCAGGGCGAGAGACCCAGTACTTC. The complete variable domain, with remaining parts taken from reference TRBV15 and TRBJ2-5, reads DAMVIQNPRYQVTQFGKPVTLSCSQTLNHNVMYWYQQKSSQAPKLLFHYYDKDFNNEADTPDNFQSRRPNTSFCFLDIRSPGLGDTAMYLCATSSWAGRETQYFGPGTRLLVL.

CDR3 sequence: CASGLGLAGGPDTQYF. The CDR3 DNA sequence: TGTGCTAGTGGTTTAGGTCTAGCGGGGGGCCCAGATACGCAGTATTTT. V usage is TRBV12-5 and J usage is TRBJ2-3; 11 bases map to TRBD2. Germline CDR1 and CDR2: LGHNT and FRNRAP. With V trimmed by 3 bases and J by 4 bases, 6 bases remained unmatched. The CDR3 is made up of 16 amino acids. Together with reference TRBV12-5 and TRBJ2-3, the CDR3 gives the full variable domain: DARVTQTPRHKVTEMGQEVTMRCQPILGHNTVFWYRQTMMQGLELLAYFRNRAPLDDSGMPKDRFSAEMPDATLATLKIQPSEPRDSAVYFCASGLGLAGGPDTQYFGPGTRLTVL.

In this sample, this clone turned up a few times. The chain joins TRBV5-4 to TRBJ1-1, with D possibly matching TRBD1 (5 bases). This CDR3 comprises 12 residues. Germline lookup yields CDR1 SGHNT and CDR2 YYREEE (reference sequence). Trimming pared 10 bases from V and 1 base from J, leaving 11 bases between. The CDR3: CASFGANTEAFF. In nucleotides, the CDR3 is TGTGCCTCTTTTGGGGCGAACACTGAAGCTTTCTTT.

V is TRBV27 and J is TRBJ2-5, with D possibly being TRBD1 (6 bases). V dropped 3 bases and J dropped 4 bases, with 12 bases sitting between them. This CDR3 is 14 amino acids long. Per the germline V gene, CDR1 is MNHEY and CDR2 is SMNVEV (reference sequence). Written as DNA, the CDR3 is TGTGCCAGCAGTTTGCAGGGGCGGAGAGAGACCCAGTACTTC. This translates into CASSLQGRRETQYF.

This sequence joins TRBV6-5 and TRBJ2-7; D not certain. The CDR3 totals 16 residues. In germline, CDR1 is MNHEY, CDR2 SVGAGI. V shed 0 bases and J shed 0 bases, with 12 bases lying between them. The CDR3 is CASSYSERHGSYEQYF. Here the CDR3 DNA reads TGTGCCAGCAGTTACTCTGAGCGTCACGGCTCCTACGAGCAGTACTTC.

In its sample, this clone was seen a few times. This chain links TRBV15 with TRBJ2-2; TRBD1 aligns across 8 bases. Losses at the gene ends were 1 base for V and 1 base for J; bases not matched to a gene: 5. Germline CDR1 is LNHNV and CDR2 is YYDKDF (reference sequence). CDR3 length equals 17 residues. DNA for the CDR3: TGTGCCACCAGCAGAGGTACCGGGACAGGGAACACCGGGGAGCTGTTTTTT. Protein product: CATSRGTGTGNTGELFF.

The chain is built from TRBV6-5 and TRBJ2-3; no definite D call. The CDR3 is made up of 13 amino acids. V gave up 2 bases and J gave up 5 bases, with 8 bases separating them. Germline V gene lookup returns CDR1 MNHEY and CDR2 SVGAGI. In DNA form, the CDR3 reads TGTGCCAGCAGTTACGTTAGGGAAGATACGCAGTATTTT. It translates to CASSYVREDTQYF.

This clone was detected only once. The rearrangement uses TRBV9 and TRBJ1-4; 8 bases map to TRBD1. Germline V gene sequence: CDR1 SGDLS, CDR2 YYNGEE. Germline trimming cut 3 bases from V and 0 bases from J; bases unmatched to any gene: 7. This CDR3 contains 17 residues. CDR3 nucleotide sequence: TGTGCCAGCAGCGCCGACAGGGGAGGCGCAACTAATGAAAAACTGTTTTTT. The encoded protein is CASSADRGGATNEKLFF.

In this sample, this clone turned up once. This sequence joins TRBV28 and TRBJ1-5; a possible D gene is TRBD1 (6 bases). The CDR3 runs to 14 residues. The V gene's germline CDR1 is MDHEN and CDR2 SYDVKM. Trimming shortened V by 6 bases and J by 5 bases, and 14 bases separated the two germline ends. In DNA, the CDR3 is TGTGCCAGCAGCCCAGCAGGGGCTCATCAGCCCCAGCATTTT. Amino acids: CASSPAGAHQPQHF.

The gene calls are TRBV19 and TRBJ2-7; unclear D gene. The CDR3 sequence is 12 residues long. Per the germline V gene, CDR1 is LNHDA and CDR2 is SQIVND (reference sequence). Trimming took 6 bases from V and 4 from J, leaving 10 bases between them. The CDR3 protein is CASSSPLYEQYF. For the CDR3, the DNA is TGTGCCAGTAGCTCGCCTCTTTACGAGCAGTACTTC.

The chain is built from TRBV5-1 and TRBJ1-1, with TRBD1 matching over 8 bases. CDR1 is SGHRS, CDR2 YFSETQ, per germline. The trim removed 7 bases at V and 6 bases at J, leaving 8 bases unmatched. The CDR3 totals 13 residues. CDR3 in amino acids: CASADRELAEAFF. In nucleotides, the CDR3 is TGCGCCAGCGCGGACAGGGAGTTAGCTGAAGCTTTCTTT.

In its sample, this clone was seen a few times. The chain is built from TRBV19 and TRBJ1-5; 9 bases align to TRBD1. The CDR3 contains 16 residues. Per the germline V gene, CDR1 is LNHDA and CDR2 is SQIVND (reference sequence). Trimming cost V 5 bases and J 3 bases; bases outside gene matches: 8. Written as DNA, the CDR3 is TGTGCCAGTAGTGGGGGGACAGGGCGGTTCAATCAGCCCCAGCATTTT. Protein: CASSGGTGRFNQPQHF.

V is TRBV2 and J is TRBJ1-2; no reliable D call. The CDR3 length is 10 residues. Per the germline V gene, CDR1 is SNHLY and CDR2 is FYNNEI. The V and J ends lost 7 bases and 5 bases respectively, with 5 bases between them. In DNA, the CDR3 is TGTGCCAGCAAAGCATATGGCTACACCTTC. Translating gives CASKAYGYTF.

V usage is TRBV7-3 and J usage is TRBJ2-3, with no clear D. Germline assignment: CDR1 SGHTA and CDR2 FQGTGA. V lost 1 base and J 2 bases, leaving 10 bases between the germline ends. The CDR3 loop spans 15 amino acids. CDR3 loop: CASSLIGGFTDTQYF. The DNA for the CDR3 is TGTGCCAGCAGCTTAATCGGCGGTTTCACAGATACGCAGTATTTT.

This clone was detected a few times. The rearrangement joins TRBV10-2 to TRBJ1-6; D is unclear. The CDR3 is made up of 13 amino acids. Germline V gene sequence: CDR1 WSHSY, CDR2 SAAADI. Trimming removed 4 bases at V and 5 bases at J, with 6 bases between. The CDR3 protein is CASSGRDNSPLHF. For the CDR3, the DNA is TGCGCCAGCAGTGGGCGGGATAATTCACCCCTCCACTTT.